Below, one T cell receptor beta chain is given with its context. Its antigen is undetermined. CDR1 GTSNPN and CDR2 SVGIG come from the germline V gene (reference sequence). V was pared by 4 bases and J by 6 bases, with 5 bases of the junction left unmatched. CDR3 length: 13 amino acids. This sample was included in a study of regulatory T cells in long-lasting Graves disease. Study observations and caveats: Among persistent patients, a larger number of public clonotypes were shared (around 2,700) than among newly diagnosed patients (just over 950). Relative to newly diagnosed Graves' patients, persistent ones had lower TCR diversity.

Construction of the TCR beta libraries employed iRepertoire HTBI primers in conjunction with Arm-PCR of CDR3 regions. TCRdb re-analysed the multiplex PCR reads in MiXCR, keeping a single row per CDR3 protein. The data show roughly 430,000 distinct CDR3 sequences, 21% seen once. Documented time point: persistent/refractory GD, antithyroid drugs over 5 years with positive TRAb. PBMC-derived RNA was used for the TCR library. Collection of peripheral blood (about 8.8 milliliters) was done using EDTA tubes. The sequence was obtained from a female donor with Graves disease. The rearrangement joins TRBV30 to TRBJ1-1; 10 bases are shared with TRBD1. Sequences were derived from peripheral blood mononuclear cells (PBMCs), sampled when the disease was refractory, from a patient treated with antithyroid drugs. CDR3 nucleotides: TGTGCCTGGACCTATGGGACAGGGGCTGAAGCTTTCTTT. It encodes CAWTYGTGAEAFF.